This T cell receptor beta chain was obtained from a study of post-analysis software for immune sequencing data. Whole-study context: Relapsing-remitting, secondary progressive and progressive-relapsing forms made up the multiple sclerosis disease courses.

The CDR3 sequence is 15 residues long. Germline lookup yields CDR1 SQVTM and CDR2 ANQGSEA. The ends were cut back, 4 bases at V and 4 bases at J, with 19 bases in the middle. As for this clonotype: Antigen specificity is unknown.

TCR beta cDNA libraries had unique molecular identifiers. MiXCR, applied by TCRdb to the PCR reads, yields one record per CDR3 protein. This table has about 160,000 distinct CDR3 sequences, under 40% appearing once. Whole-study findings and limits: In patients, TRBV5-6, TRBV5-1 and TRBV20-1 belonged to five TRBV segments found more frequently than in controls. Patients with multiple sclerosis recorded significantly lower normalized Chao1 diversity than controls, the study found. By F measure, strong co-clustering occurred among samples prepared in the same batch.

The rearrangement uses TRBV29-1 and TRBJ1-1; D may be TRBD1 (6 bases). This sample comprised blood, obtained after autologous hematopoietic stem cell transplantation. This TCR derives from a girl aged 10 to 17 with multiple sclerosis. CDR3: CSVVPQGTRSTEAFF. DNA of the CDR3: TGCAGCGTTGTCCCCCAGGGGACTCGATCCACTGAAGCTTTCTTT.